The 8 T cell receptor beta chains in this list originate from one sample, sequenced in a study of blood T cell repertoires in COVID-19. Repertoires were generated with immunoSEQ multiplex PCR, while TCRdb's copy carries only in-frame clones and drops some. In the table there are about 480,000 clones, approximately 90% of which are singletons. Sequences were obtained from PBMCs or T cells enriched from blood (not recorded which). Source of these receptors: a woman under 30 with acute COVID-19.

This rearrangement joins TRBV7-2 to TRBJ1-1; D is unresolved. CDR1 SGHTA and CDR2 FQGNSA come from the germline V gene. Trimming left V 0 bases short and J 1 base short, with 12 bases between. CDR3 length: 16 residues. CDR3 nucleotides: TGTGCCAGCAGCTTAGCTGGGGAGATGCGGAACACTGAAGCTTTCTTT. It is translated as CASSLAGEMRNTEAFF.

This clone appeared a single time. CDR3 loop: CSAGRATTWANYGYTF. The CDR3 nucleotides are TGCAGCGCCGGGAGGGCCACAACCTGGGCTAACTATGGCTACACCTTC. The chain links TRBV29-1 to TRBJ1-2; D is unclear. The V end was cut by 7 bases, the J end by 0 bases, with 21 bases between. CDR3 size: 16 residues. Germline CDR1 is SQVTM and CDR2 is ANQGSEA.

The gene calls are TRBV6-6 and TRBJ1-6; D not resolved. Trimming pared 3 bases from V and 8 bases from J, leaving 11 bases between. The CDR3 has 14 amino acids. Germline V gene lookup returns CDR1 MNHNY and CDR2 SVGAGI (reference sequence). CDR3 sequence: CASSYLEKDSPLHF. The CDR3 DNA reads TGTGCCAGCAGTTATTTGGAGAAGGATTCACCCCTCCACTTT.

The genes are TRBV9 and TRBJ1-2, with unresolved D. This CDR3 contains 11 residues. The V end lost 3 bases, the J end lost 5 bases, and 5 bases lay between the germline ends. CDR1 and CDR2 (germline): SGDLS, YYNGEE. The CDR3 spells CASSALYGYTF. CDR3 nucleotides: TGTGCCAGCAGCGCTTTATATGGCTACACCTTC.

The chain links TRBV7-8 to TRBJ2-7, with TRBD1 matching 7 bases. The CDR3 has 16 residues. With 4 bases clipped from V and 2 bases from J, the junction kept 11 bases outside the gene matches. CDR1 SGHVS and CDR2 FQNEAQ come from the germline V gene. This CDR3 reads CASSSGVSTGPYEQYF. The CDR3 DNA follows: TGTGCCAGCAGCTCCGGCGTCTCGACAGGGCCCTACGAGCAGTACTTC.

This chain links TRBV28 with TRBJ1-2; a possible D gene is TRBD1 (6 bases). This CDR3 has 13 residues. With 5 bases removed from V and 4 bases from J, the gap between germline ends came to 11 bases. The germline gives CDR1 MDHEN, CDR2 SYDVKM. The CDR3 is CASSPTTGYGYTF. The CDR3 DNA is TGTGCCAGCAGTCCGACGACAGGCTATGGCTACACCTTC.

This chain connects TRBV3-1 (or the pseudogene TRBV3-2) to TRBJ2-3, with TRBD2 identical over 8 bases. This CDR3 contains 14 residues. The trim removed 8 bases at V and 1 base at J, leaving 5 bases unmatched. Per the germline V gene, CDR1 is LGHDT and CDR2 is YNNKEL (reference sequence). The CDR3 loop reads CASCTSGGTDTQYF. The CDR3 DNA reads as TGTGCCAGCTGCACTAGCGGAGGCACAGATACGCAGTATTTT.

V is TRBV20-1 and J is TRBJ2-5, with TRBD1 matching over 8 bases. Germline V gene sequence: CDR1 DFQATT, CDR2 SNEGSKA (reference sequence). Trimming at V came to 3 bases and at J to 4 bases, leaving 13 bases not matched to a gene. This CDR3 has 16 amino acids. Here the CDR3 DNA reads TGCAGTGCTAGTGAAACGGACAGGGCCGGAGGAGAGACCCAGTACTTC. Translated, it gives CSASETDRAGGETQYF.